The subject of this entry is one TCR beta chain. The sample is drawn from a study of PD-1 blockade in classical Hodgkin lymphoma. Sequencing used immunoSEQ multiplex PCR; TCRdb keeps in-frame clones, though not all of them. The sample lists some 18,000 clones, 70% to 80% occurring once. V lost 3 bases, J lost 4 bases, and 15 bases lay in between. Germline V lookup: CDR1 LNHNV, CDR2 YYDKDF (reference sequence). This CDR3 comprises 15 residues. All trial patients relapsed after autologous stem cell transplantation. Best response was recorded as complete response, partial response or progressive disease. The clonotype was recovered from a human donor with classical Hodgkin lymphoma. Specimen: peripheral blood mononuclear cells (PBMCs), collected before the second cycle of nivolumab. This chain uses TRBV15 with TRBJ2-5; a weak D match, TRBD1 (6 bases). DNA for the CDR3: TGTGCCACCAGCAGTTACAACAGGGTGACAGAGACCCAGTACTTC. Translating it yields CATSSYNRVTETQYF.